This TCR beta chain was retrieved from a study of cytomegalovirus exposure and HLA in healthy donors. Germline V gene data show CDR1 as SGHRS and CDR2 as YFSETQ. The CDR3 extends over 18 amino acids. V shed 0 bases, J shed 2 bases, and the junction held 5 bases outside the gene matches. The PCR used 60 Vbeta and 13 Jbeta primers. Generated by immunoSEQ multiplex PCR, the TCRdb table keeps only in-frame clones and is missing some. The sample lists 250,000 to 350,000 clones, roughly 89% occurring once. Sequencing was done on a sample of PBMCs. The receptor comes from a woman under 30 in good health and CMV-seronegative. The chain is built from TRBV5-1 and TRBJ2-3, with TRBD2 identical over 14 bases. The CDR3 reads CASSLAGTSGGDTDTQYF. The DNA for the CDR3 is TGCGCCAGCAGCTTGGCCGGGACTAGCGGGGGCGACACAGATACGCAGTATTTT. Using reference TRBV5-1 and TRBJ2-3 for the parts outside the CDR3, the full variable domain is KAGVTQTPRYLIKTRGQQVTLSCSPISGHRSVSWYQQTPGQGLQFLFEYFSETQRNKGNFPGRFSGRQFSNSRSEMNVSTLELGDSALYLCASSLAGTSGGDTDTQYFGPGTRLTVL.